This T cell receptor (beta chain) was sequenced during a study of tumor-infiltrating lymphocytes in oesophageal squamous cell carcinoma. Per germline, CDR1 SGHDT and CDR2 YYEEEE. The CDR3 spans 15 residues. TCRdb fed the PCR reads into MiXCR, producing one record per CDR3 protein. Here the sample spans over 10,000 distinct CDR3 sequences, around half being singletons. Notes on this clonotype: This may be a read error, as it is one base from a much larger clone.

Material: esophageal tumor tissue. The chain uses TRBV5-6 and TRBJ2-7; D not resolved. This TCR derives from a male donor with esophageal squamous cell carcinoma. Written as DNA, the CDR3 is TGTGTCAGCAGCCTTTGGGTAGAAGGGAACTACGAGCAGTACTTC. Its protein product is CVSSLWVEGNYEQYF. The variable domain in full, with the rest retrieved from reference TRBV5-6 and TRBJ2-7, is DAGVTQSPTHLIKTRGQQVTLRCSPKSGHDTVSWYQQALGQGPQFIFQYYEEEERQRGNFPDRFSGHQFPNYSSELNVNALLLGDSALYLCVSSLWVEGNYEQYFGPGTRLTVT.